A single TCR beta chain is shown here with its context. The data derive from a study of blood T cell repertoires in COVID-19. TCRdb's copy holds only in-frame clones and misses some; the assay was immunoSEQ multiplex PCR. In the table there are about 230,000 clones, about 80% of which are singletons. CDR3 size: 12 residues. V was clipped by 6 bases and J by 2 bases, with 5 bases between them. The rearrangement links TRBV12-3 or TRBV12-4 to TRBJ2-1; D call uncertain. The sequenced sample consisted of PBMCs or T cells enriched from blood (not recorded which). This clonotype was obtained from a man in his fifties or sixties who had recovered from COVID-19. DNA for the CDR3: TGTGCCAGCAGCCTAACCTACAATGAGCAGTTCTTC. Residues: CASSLTYNEQFF.